This note documents a single T cell receptor (beta chain) sequence. The data were obtained in a study of blood T cell repertoires in COVID-19. The germline V gene encodes CDR1 SGHRS and CDR2 YFSETQ. The CDR3 has 16 residues. Trimming took 0 bases from V and 5 from J, leaving 17 bases between them. In the original processing: Cell counts per sample came from amplifying reference gene primers. The assay was immunoSEQ multiplex PCR, and TCRdb's table has in-frame clones only and misses some. From that table come the V and J calls and clone size; the DNA was used to work out D and trimming. The table lists about 400,000 clones, more than 75% of them singletons.

This TCR came from a man aged 35-49 years in a cohort exposed to, infected with or recovered from COVID-19 (not recorded which). The sequenced material came from PBMCs or T cells enriched from blood (not recorded which). This chain connects TRBV5-1 to TRBJ2-5, with a possible D match to TRBD2 (6 bases). In nucleotides, the CDR3 is TGCGCCAGCAGCTTGGGACTAGTGGTTGTTAGTGAGACCCAGTACTTC. The encoded protein is CASSLGLVVVSETQYF.